Each of the 32 T cell receptor beta chains below was sequenced from the same sample in a study of molecular identifiers for immune sequencing clone quantification. One entry per CDR3 protein results from TCRdb running MiXCR on the PCR reads. The sample yields more than 300,000 distinct CDR3 sequences, about 21% seen once. Sequencing input: naive CD8+ T cells from blood, with Jurkat cell RNA spiked in. This sample's subset: FACS-sorted CD8+CD4-CCR7+CD45RA+ naive T cells. The receptors come from a human donor in good health. Some libraries in this study had Jurkat cell RNA spiked in.

This clonotype was detected ten times or more. The gene calls are TRBV19 and TRBJ2-7; 8 nucleotides align to TRBD1. From germline, CDR1 is LNHDA and CDR2 SQIVND (reference sequence). Trimming took 3 bases from V and 5 from J; bases not matched to a gene: 6. CDR3 size: 14 residues. The CDR3 protein is CASSIGTGPHEQYF. The CDR3 DNA is TGTGCCAGTAGTATCGGGACAGGCCCCCACGAGCAGTACTTC.

This clonotype was observed at least ten times. This chain uses TRBV11-2 with TRBJ2-5, with 7 bases that match TRBD1. V was pared by 8 bases and J by 4 bases, with 7 bases of the junction left unmatched. This CDR3 has 13 amino acids. Germline lookup yields CDR1 SGHAT and CDR2 FQNNGV. The CDR3 coding sequence is TGTGCCAGCGGGAAACAGGGGCTAGAGACCCAGTACTTC. It translates to CASGKQGLETQYF.

This clonotype was seen repeatedly, ten times or more. The J gene is TRBJ2-2, the V gene TRBV6-4, with D perhaps TRBD1 or TRBD2 (5 bases each). The ends were cut back, 5 bases at V and 4 bases at J, with 11 bases in the middle. This CDR3 contains 14 residues. The germline V gene has CDR1 MRHNA and CDR2 SNTAGT. In DNA form, the CDR3 reads TGTGCCAGCAGTCCGCCCGGGACCACCGGGGAGCTGTTTTTT. Translation gives CASSPPGTTGELFF.

About this clonotype itself: A much larger clone lies a single base off, so this may be a read error. V gene TRBV27 combines with J gene TRBJ2-3; possibly TRBD2 for D (6 bases). In germline, CDR1 is MNHEY, CDR2 SMNVEV (reference sequence). The CDR3 covers 17 residues. CDR3 sequence: CASSLVKGPTSTGTQYF. In DNA, the CDR3 is TGTGCCAGCAGTTTGGTCAAGGGGCCAACTAGCACAGGTACGCAGTATTTT.

A remark on this clonotype: This may stem from a read error, because a much larger clone lies one nucleotide away. V gene TRBV28 combines with J gene TRBJ2-7; 10 bases fit TRBD2. The CDR3 sequence is 15 residues long. CDR1 and CDR2 from the germline V gene are MDHEN and SYDVKM. Trimming cost V 5 bases and J 3 bases; bases outside gene matches: 7. CDR3 coding DNA: TGTGCCAGCAGTCCTACCTGGACTAGCGGCTACGAGCAGTACTTC. Protein sequence: CASSPTWTSGYEQYF.

About this clonotype: The junction shows a germline mismatch at one end, possibly a read error. This sequence joins TRBV6-2 or TRBV6-3 and TRBJ2-7; possibly TRBD1 for D (6 bases). In germline, CDR1 is MNHEY, CDR2 SVGEGT. CDR3 size: 14 residues. The CDR3 reads CASSNGDNSYEQYF. For the CDR3, the DNA is TGTGCTAGCAGTAACGGGGACAACTCCTACGAGCAGTACTTC.

This clonotype was picked up many times. The CDR3 loop is CASSLAKPGQHYEQYF. The CDR3 bases are TGTGCCAGCAGCTTGGCCAAGCCGGGACAGCATTACGAGCAGTACTTC. The rearrangement links TRBV5-5 to TRBJ2-7; the match to TRBD1 covers 7 bases. Looked up from germline, CDR1 is SGHKS and CDR2 is YYEKEE (reference sequence). The V and J ends lost 0 bases and 4 bases, in that order; junction bases with no gene match: 10. The CDR3 runs 16 residues.

This clonotype was counted between two and nine times. The rearrangement uses TRBV2 and TRBJ2-2, with a possible D match to TRBD2 (5 bases). Trimming cost V 5 bases and J 0 bases, with 16 bases left between them. Germline V gene lookup returns CDR1 SNHLY and CDR2 FYNNEI. The CDR3 length is 17 residues. CDR3 nucleotide sequence: TGTGCCAGCAGTCGGGAAGCAAGTTCTGCGAACACCGGGGAGCTGTTTTTT. As protein: CASSREASSANTGELFF.

This clonotype was seen a single time. V and J are TRBV4-1 and TRBJ2-3, with D perhaps matching TRBD2 (5 bases). The CDR3 totals 15 residues. V dropped 0 bases and J dropped 3 bases, with 10 bases sitting between them. Per the germline V gene, CDR1 is MGHRA and CDR2 is YSYEKL. The CDR3 protein is CASSQESGRTDTQYF. The CDR3 DNA sequence: TGCGCCAGCAGCCAAGAAAGCGGCAGAACAGATACGCAGTATTTT.

The chain combines TRBV7-8 with TRBJ1-1; D is uncertain. The germline CDR1 and CDR2 sequences are SGHVS and FQNEAQ. Trimming shortened V by 2 bases and J by 0 bases, and 10 bases separated the two germline ends. The CDR3 length is 15 residues. CDR3 bases: TGTGCCAGCAGCTTACATCGGCAGTTGAACACTGAAGCTTTCTTT. Protein product: CASSLHRQLNTEAFF.

In this sample, this clonotype turned up many times. V and J are TRBV10-2 and TRBJ1-1; D possibly corresponds to TRBD1 (5 bases). V was clipped by 3 bases and J by 0 bases, with 14 bases between them. The CDR3 totals 16 residues. Germline CDR1 WSHSY, CDR2 SAAADI. The CDR3 spells CASSDWRGLMNTEAFF. The CDR3 bases are TGCGCCAGCAGTGATTGGAGGGGTCTCATGAACACTGAAGCTTTCTTT.

The rearrangement uses TRBV4-1 and TRBJ2-7; 9 nucleotides agree with TRBD2. Germline-derived CDR1 and CDR2 are MGHRA and YSYEKL. The CDR3 runs 16 residues. Trimming at V came to 4 bases and at J to 2 bases, leaving 9 bases not matched to a gene. The CDR3 sequence is CASSPRGGGDPYEQYF. The CDR3 DNA follows: TGCGCCAGCAGCCCCCGAGGCGGGGGGGATCCCTACGAGCAGTACTTC.

This clonotype was seen at least ten times. The CDR3 sequence is CSVEAATKNIQYF. The CDR3 nucleotides read TGCAGCGTTGAAGCCGCTACCAAAAACATTCAGTACTTC. The chain joins TRBV29-1 to TRBJ2-4; D remains unclear. Germline CDR1 reads SQVTM; CDR2 reads ANQGSEA. The CDR3 totals 13 residues. V gave up 1 base and J gave up 2 bases, with 6 bases separating them.

This clonotype was counted ten times or more. The chain is built from TRBV7-9 and TRBJ1-1; D is perhaps TRBD1 (6 bases). The CDR3 is 13 residues long. Germline CDR1 reads SEHNR; CDR2 reads FQNEAQ (reference sequence). The V end was cut by 7 bases, the J end by 11 bases, with 20 bases between. The CDR3 DNA reads TGTGCCAGCACCCGGGCAGCAGGGGTTGGGGCTTTCTTT. Translation: CASTRAAGVGAFF.

This clonotype was seen ten or more times. The CDR3 DNA reads as TGTGCTAGTGGTATGAGTGGAGGACCCGAGCAGTTCTTC. Translation gives CASGMSGGPEQFF. The chain is built from TRBV12-5 and TRBJ2-1; D may be TRBD2 (5 bases). Germline CDR1 reads LGHNT; CDR2 reads FRNRAP. Between the trimmed V and J ends, which lost 5 bases and 10 bases, there was a span of 15 bases. This CDR3 has 13 residues.

Remarks on this clonotype: A much bigger clone sits one base away, suggesting this may be a read error. The chain employs TRBV6-2 or TRBV6-3 and TRBJ2-3; D uncertain. From germline, CDR1 is MNHEY and CDR2 SVGEGT. Trimming stripped 8 bases from V and 5 bases from J, with 14 bases between. The CDR3 has 13 amino acids. The CDR3 DNA reads TGTGCCAGCGGCCGCCCCTCCGGAGATACGCAGTATTTT. Amino acids: CASGRPSGDTQYF.

This clonotype was detected many times. The rearrangement uses TRBV29-1 and TRBJ1-2; 8 bases match TRBD1. The germline V gene has CDR1 SQVTM and CDR2 ANQGSEA. The junction had 8 bases not matched to a gene; V was cut back by 1 base and J by 4 bases. The CDR3 sequence is 15 residues long. Here the CDR3 DNA reads TGCAGCGTTGAAGGGACAGGGCAGTTTGTCTATGGCTACACCTTC. It codes for CSVEGTGQFVYGYTF.

As for this clonotype: This may stem from a read error, because a much larger clone lies one nucleotide away. The CDR3 region is CACSRRQEETQYF. The CDR3 coding sequence is TGTGCCTGCTCTAGACGGCAGGAAGAGACCCAGTACTTC. The chain joins TRBV6-2 or TRBV6-3 to TRBJ2-5; no clear D. This CDR3 is 13 amino acids long. From germline, CDR1 is MNHEY and CDR2 SVGEGT. V gave up 11 bases and J gave up 3 bases, with 16 bases separating them.

The chain is built from TRBV20-1 and TRBJ2-7, with D perhaps matching TRBD1 or TRBD2 (5 bases each). The CDR3 runs to 13 residues. V lost 0 bases and J lost 2, with 8 bases in between. Germline V gives CDR1 DFQATT, CDR2 SNEGSKA (reference sequence). The CDR3 nucleotides are TGCAGTGCTAGAGAGGGGGTGGCCTACGAGCAGTACTTC. It is translated as CSAREGVAYEQYF.

This clonotype was counted at least ten times. This chain connects TRBV29-1 to TRBJ2-7; D not certain. V was clipped by 4 bases and J by 0 bases, with 7 bases between them. CDR1 and CDR2 (germline): SQVTM, ANQGSEA. The CDR3 spans 12 residues. CDR3 residues: CSVVQSSYEQYF. CDR3 in DNA: TGCAGCGTTGTACAGAGCTCCTACGAGCAGTACTTC.

In its sample, this clonotype was seen a few times. At one end the junction does not follow the germline gene, possibly because of a read error. The chain has TRBV12-3 or TRBV12-4 and TRBJ2-2, with 8 bases lining up with TRBD2. This CDR3 comprises 13 residues. The CDR3 loop reads CASRLAGTGELFF. The DNA of the CDR3 is TGTGCCAGCAGATTAGCGGGGACCGGGGAGCTGTTTTTT.

In its sample, this clonotype was seen a few times. J is TRBJ2-6 and V is TRBV19; a possible D gene is TRBD1 (6 bases). The ends were cut back, 5 bases at V and 0 bases at J, with 20 bases in the middle. The CDR3 contains 19 residues. Germline V lookup: CDR1 LNHDA, CDR2 SQIVND (reference sequence). The CDR3 loop is CASSGPGTLASSGANVLTF. The CDR3 DNA follows: TGTGCCAGTAGTGGTCCCGGGACATTAGCCTCCTCTGGGGCCAACGTCCTGACTTTC. Full variable domain (remainder filled in from reference TRBV19 and TRBJ2-6): DGGITQSPKYLFRKEGQNVTLSCEQNLNHDAMYWYRQDPGQGLRLIYYSQIVNDFQKGDIAEGYSVSREKKESFPLTVTSAQKNPTAFYLCASSGPGTLASSGANVLTFGAGSRLTVL.

This clonotype showed up many times. The chain links TRBV13 to TRBJ2-3; no clear D. CDR1 is PRHDT and CDR2 is FYEKMQ in the germline V gene (reference sequence). V lost 5 bases and J lost 2, with 8 bases in between. This CDR3 has 13 residues. CDR3 nucleotides: TGTGCCAGCAGCACACAACTCACAGATACGCAGTATTTT. As protein: CASSTQLTDTQYF.

V gene TRBV13 combines with J gene TRBJ1-2; 8 nucleotides line up with TRBD1. CDR1 is PRHDT, CDR2 FYEKMQ, per germline (reference sequence). CDR3 length equals 14 residues. V lost 3 bases and J lost 4; bases outside the gene matches: 4. The CDR3 DNA follows: TGTGCCAGCAGCTTCAGGGGGCACCGCTATGGCTACACCTTC. It codes for CASSFRGHRYGYTF. Together with reference TRBV13 and TRBJ1-2, the CDR3 gives the full variable domain: AAGVIQSPRHLIKEKRETATLKCYPIPRHDTVYWYQQGPGQDPQFLISFYEKMQSDKGSIPDRFSAQQFSDYHSELNMSSLELGDSALYFCASSFRGHRYGYTFGSGTRLTVV.

The table lists this clonotype with a count of one. A much larger clone is a single base away; this may be a read error. The V and J genes are TRBV24-1 and TRBJ1-5; 11 nucleotides line up with TRBD1. The CDR3 has 20 amino acids. Trimming cost V 9 bases and J 0 bases; bases outside gene matches: 18. The germline V gene encodes CDR1 KGHDR and CDR2 SFDVKD. CDR3 loop: CATGALNRDRGGGSNQPQHF. CDR3 DNA sequence: TGTGCCACCGGGGCCCTAAACCGGGACAGGGGGGGAGGTAGCAATCAGCCCCAGCATTTT.

Note on this clonotype: A much larger clone is a single base away; this may be a read error. The chain employs TRBV29-1 and TRBJ2-1, with 8 bases that match TRBD2. This CDR3 is 14 amino acids long. The germline CDR1 and CDR2 sequences are SQVTM and ANQGSEA. V lost 8 bases, J lost 5 bases, and 11 bases stayed unmatched. The CDR3 DNA follows: TGCAGCACGGGTGTACTAGCGGTTAACAATGAGCAGTTCTTC. Its translation: CSTGVLAVNNEQFF.

The table lists this clonotype with many counts. The chain is built from TRBV4-1 and TRBJ2-5, with D possibly matching TRBD2 (7 bases). The CDR3 spans 14 residues. The V gene's germline CDR1 is MGHRA and CDR2 YSYEKL. The V gene lost 7 bases and the J gene lost 5 bases, with 17 bases spanning the gap. The CDR3 sequence: CASKSPGGGETQYF. CDR3 sequence (DNA): TGCGCCAGCAAATCTCCGGGGGGCGGCGAGACCCAGTACTTC.

This clonotype occurred a few times. The chain has TRBV6-2 or TRBV6-3 and TRBJ2-3, with TRBD2 identical over 8 bases. Germline V gene data show CDR1 as MNHEY and CDR2 as SVGEGT. The V gene end was trimmed by 7 bases and the J gene end by 2 bases; junction bases not matched to a gene: 17. This CDR3 spans 18 amino acids. The CDR3 here is CASTPLWGLAGDTDTQYF. In nucleotides, the CDR3 is TGTGCCAGCACTCCACTATGGGGTCTAGCGGGTGACACAGATACGCAGTATTTT.

A single count supports this clonotype. A much larger clonotype is one base distant, so this may be a read error. V and J are TRBV20-1 and TRBJ1-5; the match to TRBD1 covers 7 bases. Germline V CDR1 and CDR2: DFQATT, SNEGSKA (reference sequence). This CDR3 has 17 residues. Trimming removed 0 bases from V and 3 bases from J; junction bases left unmatched: 11. The CDR3 protein is CSARDRDRTEFNQPQHF. The CDR3 coding sequence is TGCAGTGCTAGAGACCGGGACAGAACGGAATTCAATCAGCCCCAGCATTTT.

About this clonotype itself: A much larger clone differs by one base, so this may be a read error. V gene TRBV6-5 combines with J gene TRBJ1-4; D not resolved. Trimming shortened V by 7 bases and J by 7 bases, and 19 bases separated the two germline ends. This CDR3 has 15 residues. The germline V gene encodes CDR1 MNHEY and CDR2 SVGAGI. As DNA, the CDR3 is TGTGCCAGCAATCCTCGTAGAGGGTGGAGTGAAAAACTGTTTTTT. The encoded protein is CASNPRRGWSEKLFF.

Regarding this clonotype: A much larger clone lies one base from this, so it may be a read error. The chain recombines TRBV6-6 with TRBJ2-5; the match to TRBD1 covers 7 bases. Germline V gene data show CDR1 as MNHNY and CDR2 as SVGAGI (reference sequence). The CDR3 has 16 amino acids. CDR3 DNA: TGTGCCGGCAGACCCCCGGGACAGAAGTACCAAGAGACCCAGTACTTC. It specifies CAGRPPGQKYQETQYF.

At least ten counts were recorded for this clonotype. This chain joins TRBV7-9 and TRBJ1-3, with unresolved D. V lost 8 bases and J lost 7, with 9 bases in between. The CDR3 covers 11 residues. Germline CDR1 is SEHNR and CDR2 is FQNEAQ (reference sequence). CDR3 nucleotide sequence: TGTGCCAGCTACCAGGAGAACACCATATATTTT. Its translation is CASYQENTIYF.